This TCR beta chain was recovered during a study of OX40 agonist ivuxolimab in advanced cancers. In the study overall: Anti-PD-1, anti-PD-L1 or anti-CTLA-4 therapy given earlier was allowed, and approximately 40% had some.

Sequencing was performed with immunoSEQ multiplex PCR; in TCRdb, only in-frame clones are kept and a portion is missing. The sample carries tens of thousands of clones, about nine tenths recorded once. As regards this clone: The target antigen is unknown.

Sampled blood was obtained at baseline, cycle 4 day 1, and cycle 7 day 1. The length of the CDR3 is 14 residues. V lost 7 bases to trimming and J lost 0 bases, with 13 bases between them. Germline V gives CDR1 SQVTM, CDR2 ANQGSEA. Findings of the study overall: Expanded peripheral T cells had an undetermined antigen specificity.

The chain is built from TRBV29-1 and TRBJ1-5; weak D call: TRBD1 (6 bases). The receptor was isolated from an adult with an advanced solid tumor such as melanoma, head and neck, liver or kidney cancer. This sample comprised CD4+ or CD8+ T cells sorted from blood, obtained in a trial of the OX40 agonist ivuxolimab. CDR3 nucleotides: TGCAGCGCGGCATGGGGGGCTAGCAATCAGCCCCAGCATTTT. Translation: CSAAWGASNQPQHF.